These T cell receptor beta chains were read from a single sample in a study of blood T cell repertoires in COVID-19. The assay was immunoSEQ multiplex PCR, and TCRdb's table has in-frame clones only and misses some. The data hold about 150,000 clones, with roughly 80% observed a single time. The specimen was peripheral blood. The receptor source for this set is a woman of 80 years or more with acute or convalescent COVID-19. Both conserved end residues are part of each CDR3. D genes are given only for firm matches.

j_call cdr3_length d_call v_call cdr3_aa
TRBJ1-5 13 - TRBV7-9 CASSSPRDRHVHF
TRBJ1-3 17 TRBD1 TRBV7-6 CASSLSGTGSSGNTIYF
TRBJ1-2 15 - TRBV9 CASSPNRRGAWGYTF
TRBJ2-1 15 TRBD2 TRBV18 CASSPLAGGLNEQFF
TRBJ2-6 14 - TRBV5-1 CASSPSSGANVLTF
TRBJ2-2 13 - TRBV5-6 CASSLTATGELFF
TRBJ1-3 14 - TRBV7-9 CASSFGGPGNTIYF
TRBJ1-1 14 TRBD1 TRBV29-1 CSVKPRDRVTEAFF
TRBJ1-2 15 - TRBV19 CASSMSLTGGNGYTF
TRBJ1-2 15 TRBD1 TRBV6-5 CASRPGSGGRYGYTF
TRBJ2-2 15 - TRBV6-5 CASRPNTGGTGELFF
TRBJ1-1 13 - TRBV3-1/TRBV3-2 CASSVGGNTEAFF
TRBJ1-2 12 - TRBV28 CASSPGIYGYTF
TRBJ1-4 16 TRBD1 TRBV27 CASSSLDIGTDEKLFF
TRBJ1-2 13 TRBD1 TRBV4-1 CASSQTGGLGYTF
TRBJ1-5 13 - TRBV2 CASSEQVRQPQHF
TRBJ1-3 17 TRBD1 TRBV5-4 CASSFNPGQVRGNTIYF
TRBJ1-6 17 - TRBV5-1 CASRRTRAGTNNSPLHF
TRBJ1-2 14 - TRBV5-5 CASSQSTRDFGYTF
TRBJ1-1 13 - TRBV6-5 CASRIDMNTEAFF
TRBJ1-1 14 TRBD1 TRBV13 CASSPQGFDTEAFF
TRBJ2-4 14 TRBD2 TRBV11-3 CASSARGGGNIQYF
TRBJ2-7 16 - TRBV27 CASSTPSRGSSYEQYF
TRBJ2-1 15 - TRBV24-1 CATSGSAATYNEQFF
TRBJ2-7 15 TRBD1 TRBV7-9 CASSPRDRGVSGQYF
TRBJ1-2 14 - TRBV25-1 CASSVGAINYGYTF
TRBJ2-7 15 TRBD2 TRBV7-9 CASSLALASGDEQYF
TRBJ1-5 13 - TRBV4-2 CASSRDTDQPQHF
TRBJ1-1 14 - TRBV18 CASSPRGYDTEAFF
TRBJ1-1 15 - TRBV27 CASSLQAVSHTEAFF
TRBJ1-2 14 - TRBV4-3 CASSQDRGEDGYTF
TRBJ1-5 14 - TRBV10-1 CASRNGRGNQPQHF
TRBJ2-7 15 TRBD2 TRBV11-2 CASSFGGEGSYEQYF
TRBJ1-5 14 TRBD1 TRBV2 CASSPRTGVQPQHF
TRBJ1-1 14 - TRBV7-9 CASSLGRGRTEAFF
TRBJ1-2 11 - TRBV19 CASSMRGGYTF
TRBJ2-7 13 TRBD1 TRBV18 CASNRDSSYEQYF
TRBJ2-1 15 - TRBV6-7 CASSPQFDYNNEQFF
TRBJ2-7 15 TRBD2 TRBV19 CASRTSGGPSYEQYF
TRBJ2-3 17 TRBD2 TRBV7-2 CASSRGRSGGSTDTQYF
TRBJ1-1 13 TRBD1 TRBV3-1/TRBV3-2 CAVNRGPNTEAFF
TRBJ2-1 17 - TRBV6-2/TRBV6-3 CASSYSKGGGGHNEQFF
TRBJ2-2 16 TRBD1 TRBV19 CASTLGQALRTGELFF
TRBJ2-3 16 TRBD2 TRBV28 CASRPGGDALADTQYF
TRBJ1-2 13 - TRBV10-1 CASSGRFSDGYTF
TRBJ1-5 15 - TRBV5-6 CASTQGHYSNQPQHF
TRBJ1-6 16 TRBD1 TRBV28 CASLTGGTTYNSPLHF
TRBJ1-6 11 - TRBV30 CAWRERWPLHF
TRBJ1-2 17 - TRBV4-1 CASSLNKGTFNRHGYTF
TRBJ2-7 13 - TRBV2 CASSEEGMVEQYF
TRBJ1-2 12 TRBD1 TRBV2 CASMGQGDGYTF
TRBJ1-2 14 - TRBV7-2 CASSRDTQNYGYTF
TRBJ1-2 17 TRBD1 TRBV29-1 CSVVNQGTVRGGYGYTF
TRBJ2-2 15 TRBD1 TRBV7-6 CASSLSGGNTGELFF
TRBJ1-1 14 TRBD1 TRBV6-5 CASNLDRVNTEAFF
TRBJ2-6 15 - TRBV7-9 CASTPHNSGANVLTF
TRBJ2-7 12 TRBD1 TRBV30 CAGRDSSYEQYF
TRBJ1-1 15 - TRBV27 CASSPSTGPNTEAFF
TRBJ2-2 17 - TRBV10-3 CAISAPRAEANTGELFF